Presented here are 14 T cell receptor beta chains from one specimen sequenced in a study of blood T cell repertoires in COVID-19 (TCRdb year 2020). To prepare the library, the immunoSEQ multiplex PCR assay was applied. TCRdb holds this immuneACCESS table with in-frame rearrangements only. Some clones are missing; in checked studies, unresolved V genes explain under half, and the rest has no known cause. This sample lists roughly 200,000 clones; around nine tenths were detected once. Approximately 6.2% of the sample comes from the top ten. Sequencing was done on a sample of peripheral blood. These receptors all stem from a man aged 55-75 years who had recovered from COVID-19.

As to this clone: Germline is not matched at one junction end, which may reflect a read error. This sequence joins TRBV5-1 and TRBJ2-5; 9 positions agree with TRBD1. Germline lookup yields CDR1 SGHRS and CDR2 YFSETQ. The CDR3 is made up of 13 amino acids. The CDR3 DNA reads TGCGCCAGCACGCTGGACAGGGGAGAGAGCCAGTACTTC. Translation gives CASTLDRGESQYF.

The chain couples TRBV12-3 or TRBV12-4 to TRBJ1-4; no clear D gene. V was clipped by 6 bases and J by 0 bases, with 5 bases between them. This CDR3 comprises 13 residues. The CDR3 protein is CASRAATNEKLFF. CDR3 sequence (DNA): TGTGCCAGCAGAGCTGCAACTAATGAAAAACTGTTTTTT.

This sequence joins TRBV29-1 and TRBJ2-3, with a weak D call TRBD1 (6 bases). The CDR3 has 15 amino acids. Per the germline V gene, CDR1 is SQVTM and CDR2 is ANQGSEA. Trimming pared 6 bases from V and 2 bases from J, leaving 18 bases between. CDR3 protein: CSVLTGTLFTDTQYF. The CDR3 coding sequence is TGCAGCGTCCTAACAGGGACCCTCTTCACAGATACGCAGTATTTT.

The chain combines TRBV2 with TRBJ2-2; 10 nucleotides line up with TRBD2. Germline V gene data show CDR1 as SNHLY and CDR2 as FYNNEI. The V gene end was trimmed by 3 bases and the J gene end by 0 bases; junction bases not matched to a gene: 1. The CDR3 runs 16 residues. The CDR3 DNA reads as TGTGCCAGCAGTGAGGGGACTAGCGCGAACACCGGGGAGCTGTTTTTT. Translating gives CASSEGTSANTGELFF.

The CDR3 loop reads CATSGNRANQPQHF. CDR3 DNA: TGTGCCACCAGCGGAAACAGGGCGAATCAGCCCCAGCATTTT. The chain links TRBV15 to TRBJ1-5; possible D gene TRBD1, 6 bases. CDR3 length: 14 residues. Germline V gives CDR1 LNHNV, CDR2 YYDKDF (reference sequence). V was trimmed by 5 bases and J by 4 bases, leaving 12 bases between them.

This chain uses TRBV30 with TRBJ2-3; 7 nucleotides match TRBD1. Germline lookup yields CDR1 GTSNPN and CDR2 SVGIG (reference sequence). The CDR3 is 13 amino acids. J gave up 8 bases and V 0 bases, and 5 bases lay outside the gene matches. The CDR3 sequence: CAWSVQGLGTQYF. In nucleotides, the CDR3 is TGTGCCTGGAGTGTACAGGGGCTGGGTACGCAGTATTTT.

V gene TRBV6-2 or TRBV6-3 combines with J gene TRBJ1-2, with 8 bases that match TRBD1. This CDR3 has 15 amino acids. Per the germline V gene, CDR1 is MNHEY and CDR2 is SVGEGT. Germline trimming cut 4 bases from V and 4 bases from J; bases unmatched to any gene: 8. In nucleotides, the CDR3 is TGTGCCAGCAGTTTTACAGGGGGTGATAGCTATGGCTACACCTTC. It encodes CASSFTGGDSYGYTF.

The chain employs TRBV27 and TRBJ1-1; 7 bases line up with TRBD1. The CDR3 is made up of 15 amino acids. CDR1 and CDR2 from the germline V gene are MNHEY and SMNVEV (reference sequence). V lost 5 bases and J lost 3; bases outside the gene matches: 9. CDR3 DNA sequence: TGTGCCAGCAGTCCCCACAGGGGCCGCGACACTGAAGCTTTCTTT. Translated, it gives CASSPHRGRDTEAFF.

The chain links TRBV12-1 to TRBJ2-7; the D call of TRBD1 is as the table states it, not checked on the DNA. TRBV12-1 is a listed pseudogene. The CDR3 totals 14 residues. This chain's CDR3 is CASPSPGASYEQYF. The DNA for the CDR3 is TGTGCCAGCCCCAGCCCAGGGGCCTCCTACGAGCAGTACTTC.

This chain joins TRBV27 and TRBJ1-2, with a weak D call TRBD1 (6 bases). Germline CDR1 reads MNHEY; CDR2 reads SMNVEV (reference sequence). The V end lost 5 bases, the J end lost 7 bases, and 23 bases lay between the germline ends. The CDR3 totals 16 residues. Here the CDR3 reads CASSLTLGQRGSGYTF. The CDR3 region has the DNA TGTGCCAGCAGTCTAACTCTTGGACAGCGGGGCAGTGGCTACACCTTC.

On this clone itself: Other DNA sequences within the sample encode an identical CDR3. CDR3 nucleotide sequence: TGCGCCAGCAGCTTGACAGGGGAGCAGTACTTC. Its translation is CASSLTGEQYF. The chain uses TRBV5-1 and TRBJ2-7, with D maybe TRBD1 (6 bases). The germline CDR1 and CDR2 sequences are SGHRS and YFSETQ. CDR3 length: 11 residues. The V end lost 1 base, the J end lost 7 bases, and 6 bases lay between the germline ends.

This clone is a singleton in its sample. J is TRBJ1-1 and V is TRBV14, with TRBD1 as a possible D gene (6 bases). Germline CDR1 SGHDN, CDR2 FVKESK. V lost 0 bases to trimming and J lost 11 bases, with 13 bases between them. The CDR3 contains 13 residues. CDR3 nucleotide sequence: TGTGCCAGCAGCCAAGATCCAGGCAGGGGCGCTTTCTTT. This encodes CASSQDPGRGAFF. Drawing the rest from reference TRBV14 and TRBJ1-1, the complete variable domain is EAGVTQFPSHSVIEKGQTVTLRCDPISGHDNLYWYRRVMGKEIKFLLHFVKESKQDESGMPNNRFLAERTGGTYSTLKVQPAELEDSGVYFCASSQDPGRGAFFGQGTRLTVV.

The J gene is TRBJ1-4, the V gene TRBV19, with D possibly matching TRBD1 (5 bases). In germline, CDR1 is LNHDA, CDR2 SQIVND (reference sequence). The length of the CDR3 is 16 residues. Trimming cost V 1 base and J 5 bases, with 14 bases left between them. The CDR3: CASSIGTGILNEKLFF. In nucleotides, the CDR3 is TGTGCCAGTAGTATAGGTACAGGAATCTTGAATGAAAAACTGTTTTTT.

The rearrangement uses TRBV11-2 and TRBJ1-1; 7 positions agree with TRBD1. This CDR3 is 16 amino acids long. V shed 0 bases and J 3 bases; nucleotides not matched to a gene: 7. Germline V CDR1 and CDR2: SGHAT, FQNNGV. The CDR3 nucleotides read TGTGCCAGCAGCTTAGACCCGACAGGGTTTGACACTGAAGCTTTCTTT. Its protein is CASSLDPTGFDTEAFF.